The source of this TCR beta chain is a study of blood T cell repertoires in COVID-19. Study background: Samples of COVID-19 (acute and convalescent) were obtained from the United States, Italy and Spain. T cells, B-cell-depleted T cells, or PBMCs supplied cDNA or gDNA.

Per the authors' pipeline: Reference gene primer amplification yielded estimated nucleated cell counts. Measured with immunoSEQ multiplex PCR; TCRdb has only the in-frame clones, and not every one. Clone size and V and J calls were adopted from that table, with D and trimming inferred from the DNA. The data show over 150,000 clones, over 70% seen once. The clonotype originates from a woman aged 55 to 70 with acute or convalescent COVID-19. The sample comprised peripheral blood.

In DNA, the CDR3 is TGTGCCAGCAACCCCGGGGGGAGTGCTAATGAAAAACTGTTTTTT. Protein sequence: CASNPGGSANEKLFF. The V call is TRBV2, the J call TRBJ1-4; D possibly corresponds to TRBD1 (5 bases). CDR1 and CDR2 from the germline V gene are SNHLY and FYNNEI. The CDR3 has 15 amino acids. Trimming stripped 7 bases from V and 3 bases from J, with 15 bases between.